The T cell receptor beta chain described here comes from a study of cytomegalovirus exposure and HLA in healthy donors. Study as a whole: Of the donors genotyped, about 410 in all, 75% to 85% fell in the Caucasian-associated ancestry cluster.

Study results and limitations: About 87% or about 30% of the time was how often most TCR beta V segments were productive, according to an earlier analysis. In presence/absence analyses, roughly uniform sequencing depth across donors was assumed.

The ends lost 8 bases at V and 5 bases at J; junction bases unmatched: 5. Germline CDR1 and CDR2: GTSNPN and SVGIG (reference sequence). The CDR3 contains 12 residues. In regard to this clone: The target antigen is unknown.

PCR primers comprised 60 Vbeta and 13 Jbeta primers. Only in-frame clones appear in the TCRdb table, and some are missing; sequencing was by immunoSEQ multiplex PCR. The repertoire holds about 110,000 clones, with about three quarters as singletons. This sequence joins TRBV30 and TRBJ1-2, with 10 bases aligning to TRBD1. The TCR was taken from a boy between 5 and 17 years old in good health and CMV-seronegative. Material: PBMCs. The CDR3 DNA is TGTGCCCGGGGACAGGGGAATTATGGCTACACCTTC. Its translation: CARGQGNYGYTF.